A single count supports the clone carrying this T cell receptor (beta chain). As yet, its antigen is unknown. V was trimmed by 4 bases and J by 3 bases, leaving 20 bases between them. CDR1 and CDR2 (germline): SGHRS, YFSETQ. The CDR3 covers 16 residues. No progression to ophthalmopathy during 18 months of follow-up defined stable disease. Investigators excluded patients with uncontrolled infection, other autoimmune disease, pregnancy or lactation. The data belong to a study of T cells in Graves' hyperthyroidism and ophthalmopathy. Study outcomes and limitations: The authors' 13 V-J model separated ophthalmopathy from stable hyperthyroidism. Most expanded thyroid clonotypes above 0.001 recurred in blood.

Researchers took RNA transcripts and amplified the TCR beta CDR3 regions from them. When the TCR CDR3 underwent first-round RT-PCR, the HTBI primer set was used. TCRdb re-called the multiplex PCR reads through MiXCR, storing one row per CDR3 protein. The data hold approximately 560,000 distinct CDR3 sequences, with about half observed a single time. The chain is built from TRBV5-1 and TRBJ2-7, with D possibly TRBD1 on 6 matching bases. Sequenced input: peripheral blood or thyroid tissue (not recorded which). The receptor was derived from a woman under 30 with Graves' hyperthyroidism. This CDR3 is CASSVNYRDPYYEQYF. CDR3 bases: TGCGCCAGCAGCGTAAACTACAGGGACCCTTACTACGAGCAGTACTTC.